The T cell receptor beta chain under discussion was sequenced for a study of blood T cell repertoires in COVID-19. Study in general: Spain, Italy and the United States supplied samples that represented acute and convalescent COVID-19.

The V end lost 7 bases, the J end lost 5 bases, and 11 bases lay between the germline ends. The CDR3 consists of 12 residues. Germline assignment: CDR1 MNHEY and CDR2 SVGAGI. As originally analysed: Estimation of nucleated cell counts was performed using reference gene primer amplification. Sequenced by immunoSEQ multiplex PCR; TCRdb stores in-frame clones only, minus some. V and J calls and clone size follow that table, whereas D and trimming were derived from the DNA. The sample yields under 300,000 clones, 86% seen once. The TCR sequence derives from a young woman with active or convalescent COVID-19. The chain has TRBV6-5 and TRBJ2-5; maybe TRBD2 (5 bases). Source material: peripheral blood. The CDR3 nucleotides are TGTGCCAGCATCGCCCCGGGGGAGACCCAGTACTTC. Translation gives CASIAPGETQYF.